These 9 T cell receptor beta chains came from one sample sequenced in a study of cytomegalovirus exposure and HLA in healthy donors. PCR used 60 Vbeta primers and 13 Jbeta primers. TCRdb keeps only in-frame clones here, not all; method: immunoSEQ multiplex PCR. The data hold about 150,000 clones, with 77% observed a single time. Input material: PBMCs. Source of these receptors: a woman in her 30s in good health and CMV-seropositive.

The gene calls are TRBV20-1 and TRBJ1-2; no definite D call. This CDR3 has 11 amino acids. V lost 5 bases and J lost 4, with 8 bases in between. Germline-derived CDR1 and CDR2 are DFQATT and SNEGSKA (reference sequence). CDR3 region: CSAGGSYGYTF. As DNA, the CDR3 is TGCAGTGCTGGCGGGAGCTATGGCTACACCTTC.

This rearrangement joins TRBV6-6 to TRBJ1-2, with 7 bases identical to TRBD1. CDR3 size: 14 residues. J lost 6 bases, V lost 2 bases, and 6 bases had no gene match. The germline CDR1 and CDR2 sequences are MNHNY and SVGAGI (reference sequence). The CDR3 here is CASSYPDRDDGYTF. In DNA form, the CDR3 reads TGTGCCAGCAGTTACCCCGACAGGGATGATGGCTACACCTTC.

For the CDR3, the DNA is TGTGCCAGCAGTCCCACTAGCGGGAGCCCCAAGCAGTTCTTC. Protein: CASSPTSGSPKQFF. V usage is TRBV27 and J usage is TRBJ2-1; the match to TRBD2 covers 11 bases. Germline V gives CDR1 MNHEY, CDR2 SMNVEV (reference sequence). J was trimmed by 11 bases and V by 5 bases; bases with no gene match: 8. The CDR3 is 14 residues long.

The J gene is TRBJ2-7, the V gene TRBV6-5, with 7 bases that match TRBD2. V was clipped by 6 bases and J by 5 bases; unmatched bases: 10. The germline CDR1 and CDR2 sequences are MNHEY and SVGAGI. CDR3 length equals 14 residues. In DNA form, the CDR3 reads TGTGCCAGCAGCTTTCGCCCCGGGAGGAACGAGCAGTACTTC. As protein: CASSFRPGRNEQYF.

This chain uses TRBV27 with TRBJ2-2; 7 bases agree with TRBD2. Germline V gene sequence: CDR1 MNHEY, CDR2 SMNVEV (reference sequence). V lost 9 bases to trimming and J lost 1 base; unmatched junction nucleotides: 5. This CDR3 has 14 amino acids. The CDR3 reads CASGGELNTGELFF. As DNA, the CDR3 is TGTGCCAGTGGGGGGGAATTGAACACCGGGGAGCTGTTTTTT.

The rearrangement joins TRBV7-3 to TRBJ2-1, with 7 bases lining up with TRBD2. CDR3 length: 17 amino acids. V gave up 3 bases and J gave up 0 bases; unmatched junction bases: 8. Germline V gives CDR1 SGHTA, CDR2 FQGTGA. The CDR3 sequence: CASSFWGVAGSYNEQFF. CDR3 in DNA: TGTGCCAGCAGCTTTTGGGGGGTAGCGGGCTCCTACAATGAGCAGTTCTTC. The full variable domain, with the rest looked up from reference TRBV7-3 and TRBJ2-1, is GAGVSQTPSNKVTEKGKYVELRCDPISGHTALYWYRQSLGQGPEFLIYFQGTGAADDSGLPNDRFFAVRPEGSVSTLKIQRTERGDSAVYLCASSFWGVAGSYNEQFFGPGTRLTVL.

This sequence joins TRBV7-9 and TRBJ1-4; D call uncertain. Per the germline V gene, CDR1 is SEHNR and CDR2 is FQNEAQ (reference sequence). V lost 1 base to trimming and J lost 14 bases, with 14 bases between them. This CDR3 is 13 amino acids long. The CDR3 spells CASSLDVEERLFF. CDR3 nucleotide sequence: TGTGCCAGCAGCTTAGATGTCGAAGAGAGGCTGTTTTTT.

V gene TRBV5-1 combines with J gene TRBJ2-6, with 9 positions matching TRBD2. This CDR3 comprises 18 residues. J lost 4 bases, V lost 0 bases, and 8 bases had no gene match. Germline-derived CDR1 and CDR2 are SGHRS and YFSETQ. The DNA for the CDR3 is TGCGCCAGCAGCTTGGAAGAGGTAGCGGGAGTCGGGGCCAACGTCCTGACTTTC. As protein: CASSLEEVAGVGANVLTF.

This chain uses TRBV5-4 with TRBJ2-5, with TRBD1 matching 7 bases. The CDR3 has 14 amino acids. V lost 4 bases to trimming and J lost 1 base; unmatched junction nucleotides: 4. Germline V gene lookup returns CDR1 SGHNT and CDR2 YYREEE (reference sequence). CDR3 in DNA: TGTGCCAGCAGCCTCGGGACAGCCCAAGAGACCCAGTACTTC. Translating gives CASSLGTAQETQYF.